This TCR beta chain was recovered during a study of beta chain features in type 1 diabetes (dated by TCRdb to 2016 to 2019). Regarding the research as a whole: Mean age, gender distribution, total cell number and subset yield did not differ between patients and healthy donors. A total of around 110,000,000 sorted cells were examined across all samples, and RNA yield correlated strongly with the number of cells per subset. In the study, recently diagnosed type 1 diabetes patients and matched healthy donors were compared on the TCRB repertoires of their sorted circulating CD4+ T cell subsets. Regulatory and stem cell-like memory subsets were obtained from only 8 patients and roughly 8 healthy donors, while naive and central memory subsets were obtained from all 30 or so donors. Findings and caveats that apply to the study as a whole: Sequencing cDNA rather than genomic DNA could over-represent highly expressing activated cells, although activation and CD3 levels did not differ between groups. At VDJ recombination sites, patients with type 1 diabetes made fewer insertions and deleted more nucleotides, a pattern implying thymic rearrangement abnormalities. Shorter templates might have been favored by PCR, but patient and control samples were amplified and corrected together, so both groups would have been affected equally by any skew. The naive, central memory and regulatory TCRB repertoires appeared to resemble one another more closely among patients than among healthy donors. A moderate but significant shortening of TCRB CDR3 length was observed in type 1 diabetes patients in all four CD4+ subsets. Because small numbers of individuals were included in the HLA sub-analyses, any influence of HLA type on TCRB rearrangement was left unresolved.

According to the germline V gene (reference sequence), CDR1 reads SEHNR and CDR2 reads FQNEAQ. The CDR3 numbers 12 residues from cysteine through phenylalanine. The retained sequence is limited to the CDR3, 36 bases, with the frame set at the first base. Relative to germline, V is 3 bases shorter and J is 9 bases shorter, with 9 bases between their ends. A word on this clone: The antigen this receptor binds is unknown. No much larger clone is present one base from it, and per-base qualities are unavailable.

A single peripheral blood draw of approximately 120 mL on average was collected from each donor into heparinised tubes. A BD FACSAria II and a panel including CD45RO, CCR7, CD25, CD127, CD95 and CD27 were used to sort naive, central memory, regulatory and stem cell-like memory CD4+ T cells. A purity above 95% was achieved for all sorted populations. Right away, PBMCs were isolated by Lymphoprep density gradient centrifugation and were stained directly, with no culture step. To minimize batch effects, samples were stained and sorted in pairs, one healthy donor with one patient per experiment. The entire isolated RNA was reverse transcribed using the High Capacity cDNA Reverse Transcription Kit, and thus expressed TCRB transcripts were sequenced. Naive, central memory and regulatory T cell samples underwent deep immunoSEQ sequencing, averaging roughly 3.4 million total reads per sample. Sorted cells were lysed in RLT buffer and RNA was extracted with DNase-treated RNeasy Micro or Mini kits, depending on cell number. Each cell subset was processed on its own to prevent cross-contamination, while patient and healthy donor samples were processed together. Using the immunoSEQ multiplex PCR, TCRB sequences were amplified from cDNA into 87-bp fragments spanning the CDR3 region. Sequencing of the amplicons was performed on the Illumina HiSeq platform. The study's own analysis went as follows. PCR bias was corrected computationally using synthetic template baselines, and reads within Hamming distance 2 were collapsed, with unmergeable singletons discarded. Reads were aligned against IMGT to assign V, D and J genes, CDR3 length and insertions or deletions at six rearrangement sites. Within each subset, clonotype counts were normalized to sorted cell number, after which true diversity and Gini coefficients were computed with the tcR R package. The overlap coefficient, calculated on TCRB nucleotide sequences, was used to quantify repertoire sharing. Out-of-frame TCRB sequences from naive cells were analyzed to stand in for the pre-selection repertoire. TCRdb obtained this table from immuneACCESS and retained in-frame rearrangements with V and J assigned. These tables miss some clones; where compared with another copy, unresolved V genes account for less than half of the shortfall, and the remainder is unexplained. V, J and clone size derive from that table, while D and trimming were established from the DNA sequence. Within this sample are roughly 500,000 clones, with roughly 11% of them counted one time only. In total, the top ten clones hold over 0.035% of the sample.

The sequencing input was naive CD4+ T cells from blood. The sample's cell subset or site label, in plain terms: true naive CD4+ T cells. Rearrangement joined TRBV7-9 to TRBJ2-1, with a tentative D gene TRBD2 over 5 matching bases. The origin of this receptor is a woman aged 18-30 years in good health. The DNA reads as follows: TGTGCCAGCAGCTTCAAACGGGGTGAGCAGTTCTTC. Protein translation: CASSFKRGEQFF.